Each of the 17 T cell receptor beta chains below was sequenced from the same sample in a study of CXCR3-negative and CXCR3-positive naive CD8 T cells. Study observations and caveats: TRB CDR3 hydrophobicity was greater in CXCR3-positive naive cells than in CXCR3-negative naive cells.

It was by 5' RACE with UMI labels that the TRB cDNA libraries were prepared. TCRdb processed the 5' RACE reads again and assigns one entry to each CDR3 protein, with no DNA. Its listing shows about 85,000 distinct CDR3 sequences. No cognate antigen is known for these TCRs. Sequenced: naive CXCR3+ CD8+ T cells from blood. Subset noted: CD45RO-CCR7+CD27+CD95- naive CD8+ T cells expressing CXCR3 (TNR3+). These receptors were obtained from a human donor in good health. Some clones in this sample may be carry-over from other donors' samples.

J is TRBJ1-5 and V is TRBV28. CDR1 MDHEN and CDR2 SYDVKM come from the germline V gene. The CDR3 loop spans 11 amino acids. The CDR3 sequence: CASSYRDYQHF.

The CDR3 sequence is CSVPLGGEQYF. The chain carries TRBV29-1 and TRBJ2-7; TCRdb proposes TRBD1, but this gene call is untestable without DNA. The germline CDR1 and CDR2 sequences are SQVTM and ANQGSEA. The CDR3 contains 11 residues.

The chain couples TRBV27 to TRBJ1-2; absent DNA, TCRdb's TRBD1 call cannot be checked. Germline CDR1 reads MNHEY; CDR2 reads SMNVEV (reference sequence). CDR3 length: 14 residues. Here the CDR3 reads CASSFVAGAGGYTF.

The chain recombines TRBV4-1 with TRBJ2-1; as DNA is missing, the TRBD2 call by TCRdb cannot be tested. There are 17 residues in the CDR3. Germline-derived CDR1 and CDR2 are MGHRA and YSYEKL. CDR3 loop: CASSRWAGLGSYNEQFF.

The chain links TRBV12-3 or TRBV12-4 to TRBJ2-7; the D call of TRBD1 rests on TCRdb alone, since no DNA is present to check it. This CDR3 has 14 amino acids. The CDR3: CASSLLDRYGEQYF.

The chain couples TRBV28 to TRBJ2-1; TCRdb indicates TRBD2, and absent DNA this call remains unverified. From germline, CDR1 is MDHEN and CDR2 SYDVKM. This CDR3 contains 14 residues. CDR3 loop: CASSLSRGFNEQFF.

This sequence joins TRBV6-2 or TRBV6-3 and TRBJ2-3. Germline CDR1 and CDR2: MNHEY and SVGEGT. This CDR3 is 12 amino acids long. The CDR3 region is CASSYSPDTQYF.

The chain uses TRBV14 and TRBJ2-7; TCRdb's D call of TRBD2 is untestable without DNA. Germline V gene sequence: CDR1 SGHDN, CDR2 FVKESK. The CDR3 is 13 amino acids. The CDR3 spells CASSWGPSGEQYF.

This rearrangement joins TRBV5-1 to TRBJ2-7; absent DNA, TCRdb's TRBD1 call cannot be checked. CDR1 and CDR2 (germline): SGHRS, YFSETQ. The CDR3 covers 16 residues. CDR3 protein: CASSYRPGQGPYEQYF.

The CDR3 sequence: CATSEYDRGEQYF. The chain has TRBV24-1 and TRBJ2-7; the TCRdb call, TRBD1, lacks DNA for checking. In germline, CDR1 is KGHDR, CDR2 SFDVKD. The CDR3 has 13 residues.

CDR3 loop: CASRGGSGANVLTF. J is TRBJ2-6 and V is TRBV9; the TCRdb D gene call, TRBD2, has no DNA to confirm it. CDR3 size: 14 residues. Looked up from germline, CDR1 is SGDLS and CDR2 is YYNGEE.

The chain uses TRBV10-3 and TRBJ2-7; TCRdb proposes TRBD1, but this gene call is untestable without DNA. This CDR3 is 14 amino acids long. CDR1 and CDR2 (germline): ENHRY, SYGVKD. The CDR3 reads CAISEPLTGYEQYF.

This rearrangement joins TRBV11-2 to TRBJ2-6. Germline CDR1 and CDR2: SGHAT and FQNNGV. The CDR3 consists of 19 residues. This CDR3 is CASSLYRQWQDSGANVLTF.

The CDR3 region is CASSSYAPRFYF. This chain connects TRBV28 to TRBJ2-3; as DNA is missing, the TRBD1 call by TCRdb cannot be tested. The germline gives CDR1 MDHEN, CDR2 SYDVKM. The CDR3 length is 12 residues.

The rearrangement links TRBV28 to TRBJ1-5. Per germline, CDR1 MDHEN and CDR2 SYDVKM. The CDR3 loop spans 14 amino acids. The CDR3 protein is CASSLVVRNQPQHF. Full variable domain (rest looked up from reference TRBV28 and TRBJ1-5): DVKVTQSSRYLVKRTGEKVFLECVQDMDHENMFWYRQDPGLGLRLIYFSYDVKMKEKGDIPEGYSVSREKKERFSLILESASTNQTSMYLCASSLVVRNQPQHFGDGTRLSIL.

This rearrangement joins TRBV7-9 to TRBJ2-1; there is no DNA to check the TCRdb D call of TRBD2. CDR3 length: 12 residues. Germline V gene sequence: CDR1 SEHNR, CDR2 FQNEAQ (reference sequence). CDR3 sequence reads: CASSLAGSEQFF.

The chain combines TRBV11-3 with TRBJ2-3; TCRdb names TRBD2, which stays unverified in the absence of DNA. In germline, CDR1 is SGHNT, CDR2 YENEEA. The CDR3 consists of 17 residues. CDR3 loop: CASSTNALAGSTDTQYF. Full variable domain (rest looked up from reference TRBV11-3 and TRBJ2-3): EAGVVQSPRYKIIEKKQPVAFWCNPISGHNTLYWYLQNLGQGPELLIRYENEEAVDDSQLPKDRFSAERLKGVDSTLKIQPAELGDSAVYLCASSTNALAGSTDTQYFGPGTRLTVL.